This T cell receptor beta chain came from a study of blood T cell repertoires in COVID-19. A remark on this clone: Other DNA sequences in this sample translate to the same CDR3.

As originally analysed: How many nucleated cells were present was estimated from reference gene primer amplification. Repertoires were generated with immunoSEQ multiplex PCR, while TCRdb's copy carries only in-frame clones and drops some. The V and J calls and clone size are taken from that table; D and trimming were inferred from the DNA. The sample records around 480,000 clones, approximately 89% being singletons. Patients from Seattle were sampled longitudinally, starting during active infection. The source is a woman aged 45-65 years with COVID-19, enrolled during active disease. Material for sequencing was peripheral blood.

The chain's CDR3 is CASSLDAGNYGYTF. CDR3 nucleotides: TGTGCCAGCAGCTTAGATGCGGGGAACTATGGCTACACCTTC. This chain joins TRBV7-8 and TRBJ1-2; D uncertain. Germline V gene sequence: CDR1 SGHVS, CDR2 FQNEAQ. Deletions cut 1 base from V and 2 bases from J, with 8 bases between. This CDR3 has 14 amino acids.